Below, 25 T cell receptor beta chains from the same sample are listed, as sequenced in a study of tumor-infiltrating lymphocytes in primary liver carcinoma. Production of TCR beta cDNA used 500 ng total RNA together with a constant-region primer. Libraries of TCR beta came from three nested multiplex PCR rounds with slightly modified ARM-PCR. Researchers ran the first two PCR rounds for 9 to 10 cycles each with TRBV1-TRBV30 forward primers and a C-beta reverse primer. TCRdb independently ran MiXCR on the multiplex PCR reads; one entry per CDR3 protein. The repertoire holds roughly 330,000 distinct CDR3 sequences, with less than 70% as singletons. Germline DNA was also extracted, while the blood RNA originated from unsorted whole blood. Sequenced input: peripheral blood. The receptors stem from a man aged 35 to 55 with primary liver carcinoma and hepatitis B virus infection.

In regard to this clonotype: Mismatch with germline at one junction end may stem from a read error. Written as DNA, the CDR3 is TGTGCCGGCAGCTTAGGTACTAGCGGGAGTTCCCCCAATGAGCAGTTCTTC. Its translation is CAGSLGTSGSSPNEQFF. The chain employs TRBV11-2 and TRBJ2-1; 11 nucleotides agree with TRBD2. CDR3 length: 17 residues. Germline V gives CDR1 SGHAT, CDR2 FQNNGV.

The CDR3 region is CASRTGPGPNYGYTF. In nucleotides, the CDR3 is TGTGCCAGCAGAACCGGGCCTGGACCTAACTATGGCTACACCTTC. The chain employs TRBV7-3 and TRBJ1-2; D gene unclear. This CDR3 region has 15 residues. The germline V gene encodes CDR1 SGHTA and CDR2 FQGTGA. Between the trimmed V and J ends, which lost 6 bases and 0 bases, there was a span of 14 bases.

Note on this clonotype: This may stem from a read error, because a much larger clone lies one nucleotide away. The rearrangement links TRBV14 to TRBJ2-3, with D hard to call. The CDR3 totals 17 residues. Germline CDR1 reads SGHDN; CDR2 reads FVKESK. Trimming stripped 4 bases from V and 2 bases from J, with 19 bases between. This CDR3 is CASSLSKSLVPTDTQYF. The CDR3 DNA follows: TGTGCCAGCAGCCTAAGCAAGAGTCTGGTGCCCACAGATACGCAGTATTTT.

This clonotype was recorded at least ten times. This chain joins TRBV6-1 and TRBJ1-6, with 10 bases fitting TRBD1. V lost 5 bases to trimming and J lost 8 bases; unmatched junction nucleotides: 3. CDR1 and CDR2 (germline): MNHNS, SASEGT. The CDR3 spans 14 residues. CDR3 sequence: CASSPGQGHSPLHF. In DNA, the CDR3 is TGTGCCAGCAGTCCGGGACAGGGGCATTCACCCCTCCACTTT.

As to this clonotype: Lacking the conserved final phenylalanine or tryptophan, this CDR3 likely reflects a read error. This chain uses TRBV6-2 or TRBV6-3 with TRBJ1-5; the match to TRBD1 covers 8 bases. The CDR3 length is 19 residues. The J segment lost 5 bases and the V segment lost 5 bases, leaving 20 bases of the junction unmatched. Germline CDR1 is MNHEY and CDR2 is SVGEGT. This chain's CDR3 is CASSPRTTGVLKDYQPQHS. The CDR3 DNA reads TGTGCCAGCAGTCCTCGGACGACAGGGGTGTTGAAAGACTATCAGCCCCAGCATTCT.

Concerning this clonotype: An end of the junction differs from the germline gene, which may be a read error. The gene calls are TRBV6-6 and TRBJ2-2, with TRBD1 matching 8 bases. This CDR3 comprises 17 residues. Per the germline V gene, CDR1 is MNHNY and CDR2 is SVGAGI (reference sequence). CDR3 sequence (DNA): TGTGCCAGCAGTTACCCTCAACGGACAGGGAACACCGGGGGGCTGTTTTTT. Protein: CASSYPQRTGNTGGLFF.

V and J are TRBV18 and TRBJ2-2; D is undetermined. With 0 bases removed from V and 2 bases from J, the gap between germline ends came to 4 bases. CDR1 and CDR2 from the germline V gene are KGHSH and LQKENI. The CDR3 contains 14 residues. The DNA of the CDR3 is TGTGCCAGCTCACCACCCCAAAACACCGGGGAGCTGTTTTTT. Translating it yields CASSPPQNTGELFF.

There are a few counts of this clonotype. One base away lies a much larger clone, so this may be a sequencing read error. The V gene is TRBV10-3, the J gene TRBJ2-2, with D tentatively TRBD2 (5 bases). Germline assignment: CDR1 ENHRY and CDR2 SYGVKD. This CDR3 contains 13 residues. CDR3 in amino acids: CAISAAGSGEPFF. The CDR3 coding sequence is TGTGCCATCAGTGCGGCCGGTTCCGGGGAGCCGTTTTTT.

This clonotype has only a few counts. This CDR3 is CASSEAVGVFGYTF. Here the CDR3 DNA reads TGTGCCAGCAGTGAAGCCGTAGGTGTCTTTGGCTACACCTTC. J is TRBJ1-2 and V is TRBV6-1; D remains unclear. The V gene's germline CDR1 is MNHNS and CDR2 SASEGT. V was trimmed by 0 bases and J by 7 bases, leaving 12 bases between them. CDR3 length equals 14 residues.

As regards this clonotype: Because it lacks the conserved phenylalanine or tryptophan at the end, this CDR3 is likely a read error. The chain uses TRBV5-4 and TRBJ2-7, with a possible D match to TRBD1 (6 bases). The V gene's germline CDR1 is SGHNT and CDR2 YYREEE (reference sequence). The CDR3 is 14 residues long. V was trimmed by 2 bases and J by 5 bases, leaving 14 bases between them. The CDR3 reads CASSFTRGMDEQYS. DNA for the CDR3: TGTGCCAGCAGCTTTACCAGGGGAATGGACGAGCAGTACTCC.

For the CDR3, the DNA is TGTGCCAGCAGCTTAGCCGGGGGCGGCACTAAGGCTTTCTTT. Amino acid sequence: CASSLAGGGTKAFF. The chain employs TRBV11-2 and TRBJ1-1; possible D gene TRBD1, 6 bases. V was shortened by 1 base and J by 11 bases, with 17 bases between the two germline ends. The CDR3 spans 14 residues. Germline CDR1 is SGHAT and CDR2 is FQNNGV.

On this clonotype itself: Compared with germline, one end of the junction differs, possibly owing to a read error. V usage is TRBV28 and J usage is TRBJ2-3, with D possibly matching TRBD2 (6 bases). The CDR3 covers 22 residues. Germline assignment: CDR1 MDHEN and CDR2 SYDVKM. CDR3 nucleotide sequence: TGTGCCAGCAGTAAACAGATAGTTGATTTTATGCGGGACGACCCAAACACAGGTACGCAGTATTTT. It encodes CASSKQIVDFMRDDPNTGTQYF.

This clonotype was detected once. The junction departs from the called germline gene at one end, perhaps through a read error. This chain links TRBV11-2 with TRBJ2-7, with TRBD1 matching over 9 bases. The germline V gene has CDR1 SGHAT and CDR2 FQNNGV. This CDR3 has 15 amino acids. This chain's CDR3 is CANSQGTGRICEQYF. The CDR3 coding sequence is TGTGCCAACAGCCAAGGGACAGGGAGAATCTGCGAGCAGTACTTC.

On this clonotype itself: Mismatch with germline at one junction end may stem from a read error. This sequence joins TRBV11-2 and TRBJ2-7; 7 positions match TRBD2. The CDR3 covers 15 residues. The V gene's germline CDR1 is SGHAT and CDR2 FQNNGV. Here the CDR3 DNA reads TGTGCCGGCAGCTTGGCACAAGCGGGAATCTACGAGCAGTACTTC. This codes for CAGSLAQAGIYEQYF.

V is TRBV20-1 and J is TRBJ2-7; unclear D gene. Germline V gives CDR1 DFQATT, CDR2 SNEGSKA (reference sequence). V was shortened by 3 bases and J by 3 bases, with 15 bases between the two germline ends. The CDR3 runs 14 residues. The CDR3 region is CSASPKTNLYEQYF. The CDR3 nucleotides read TGCAGTGCTAGCCCTAAGACCAACCTCTACGAGCAGTACTTC.

This clonotype was seen ten or more times. The genes are TRBV5-5 and TRBJ1-1; 8 nucleotides agree with TRBD1. This CDR3 is built from 14 residues. Germline CDR1 SGHKS, CDR2 YYEKEE (reference sequence). J was trimmed by 3 bases and V by 6 bases; bases with no gene match: 7. The DNA of the CDR3 is TGTGCCAGCAATATGGACAGGGCGCACACTGAAGCTTTCTTT. The encoded protein is CASNMDRAHTEAFF.

For this clonotype: It is likely a read error, because the conserved phenylalanine at the end of the CDR3 is missing. The rearrangement uses TRBV5-1 and TRBJ2-3, with a tentative D call TRBD2 (6 bases). Trimming pared 4 bases from V and 4 bases from J, leaving 16 bases between. The CDR3 runs to 15 residues. From germline, CDR1 is SGHRS and CDR2 YFSETQ. This CDR3 reads CASSPVGGTADTQYL. In DNA, the CDR3 is TGCGCCAGCAGCCCGGTAGGCGGGACGGCAGATACGCAGTATCTT.

Turning to this clonotype: A much larger clone differs by one base, so this may be a read error. The CDR3 ends on some other residue instead of the conserved phenylalanine or tryptophan, so this is likely a read error. This chain joins TRBV4-1 and TRBJ1-2; D call uncertain. This CDR3 has 15 residues. Germline V CDR1 and CDR2: MGHRA, YSYEKL. V dropped 3 bases and J dropped 4 bases, with 15 bases sitting between them. CDR3 bases: TGCGCCAGCAGCCATGGTTCGCAGACACTCTATGGCTACACCCTC. Amino acid sequence: CASSHGSQTLYGYTL.

This clonotype has just a few counts. A much larger clone lies a single base off, so this may be a read error. The chain links TRBV10-3 to TRBJ2-7, with D unresolved. CDR3 length: 12 amino acids. V was cut by 8 bases and J by 9 bases, with 17 bases left in between. Germline V gene lookup returns CDR1 ENHRY and CDR2 SYGVKD. CDR3 sequence reads: CAIAEATNGQYF. The CDR3 DNA is TGTGCCATCGCCGAGGCGACGAACGGGCAGTACTTC.

Concerning this clonotype itself: The junction departs from the called germline gene at one end, perhaps through a read error. V usage is TRBV11-2 and J usage is TRBJ2-1; 8 positions agree with TRBD2. Germline CDR1 is SGHAT and CDR2 is FQNNGV. This CDR3 has 15 amino acids. CDR3 residues: CASSWTSWNYNELFF. DNA for the CDR3: TGTGCCAGCAGTTGGACTAGCTGGAACTACAATGAGCTGTTCTTT.

This clonotype was picked up a small number of times. This chain joins TRBV18 and TRBJ2-7; D is unresolved. CDR1 is KGHSH and CDR2 is LQKENI in the germline V gene. V shed 5 bases and J shed 0 bases, with 11 bases lying between them. This CDR3 is built from 14 residues. CDR3 sequence reads: CASSSDPGSYEQYF. The CDR3 nucleotides read TGTGCCAGCTCATCGGACCCCGGCTCCTACGAGCAGTACTTC.

This clonotype has only a few counts. A much larger clone lies one base from this, so it may be a read error. V usage is TRBV4-3 and J usage is TRBJ2-7; D is possibly TRBD1 or TRBD2 (6 bases each). CDR3 length: 17 amino acids. CDR1 and CDR2 from the germline V gene are LGHNA and YSLEER. Trimming took off 8 bases at V and 3 bases at J, with 26 bases between the two ends. CDR3: CASGPDGGGSRVYEQYF. CDR3 DNA sequence: TGCGCCAGCGGCCCAGACGGAGGGGGGAGTCGAGTCTACGAGCAGTACTTC.

With regard to this clonotype: A read error may be the cause here, since a much bigger clone is one base away. The V and J genes are TRBV4-2 and TRBJ2-1, with D perhaps matching TRBD1 (5 bases). This CDR3 spans 15 amino acids. Germline V gives CDR1 LGHNA, CDR2 YNFKEQ. CDR3 nucleotides: TGTGCCAGCAGCCGAGGAGACAGAACCTACAATAAGCAGTTCTTC. This codes for CASSRGDRTYNKQFF.

The chain is built from TRBV12-5 and TRBJ2-7, with 8 bases lining up with TRBD2. This CDR3 contains 14 residues. V shed 6 bases and J 2 bases; nucleotides not matched to a gene: 6. The germline V gene encodes CDR1 LGHNT and CDR2 FRNRAP. The CDR3 loop reads CASGPTSATYEQYF. CDR3 sequence (DNA): TGTGCTAGTGGCCCGACTAGCGCTACCTACGAGCAGTACTTC.

A single count supports this clonotype. CDR3 loop: CASTGVGTEAFF. In nucleotides, the CDR3 is TGCGCCAGCACTGGAGTGGGGACTGAAGCTTTCTTT. J is TRBJ1-1 and V is TRBV5-1; D remains ambiguous. CDR3 length: 12 amino acids. V lost 6 bases, J lost 5 bases, and 11 bases lay in between. In germline, CDR1 is SGHRS, CDR2 YFSETQ.